Reported below is one TCR beta chain. Its target is unknown. The sample originates from a study of metastatic and nonmetastatic thyroid tumors. The study, taken as a whole, reports: Within blood and tumor, benign nodules reportedly had significantly lower TCR beta diversity than malignant thyroid tumors did.

TCRdb re-called the PCR reads with MiXCR. The sample has over 14,000 clones, more than 3% seen once; the top ten hold less than 30%. The junction had 7 bases not matched to a gene; V was cut back by 5 bases and J by 6 bases. Germline V gene data show CDR1 as SNHLY and CDR2 as FYNNEI. The CDR3 is made up of 14 amino acids. Thyroid surgery took place with no prior treatment in any patient. The sequenced sample consisted of tumor tissue. The TCR sequence derives from a female donor with papillary thyroid cancer or a benign thyroid nodule (not recorded which). Some clones in this sample may be carry-over from other donors' samples. This chain joins TRBV2 and TRBJ2-1; 7 bases match TRBD2. In DNA form, the CDR3 reads TGTGCCAGCAGTATACTAGCGTTGGTCAATGAGCAGTTCTTC. As protein: CASSILALVNEQFF.